This T cell receptor beta chain originates from a study of cytomegalovirus exposure and HLA in healthy donors. Study conclusions and caveats: A highly shared variant cluster was judged a likely technical artifact.

The CDR3 is 13 amino acids. Germline CDR1 SQVTM, CDR2 ANQGSEA. V shed 4 bases and J 5 bases; nucleotides not matched to a gene: 5. Both 60 Vbeta primers and 13 Jbeta primers went into the PCR. Using immunoSEQ multiplex PCR, the repertoire was profiled, and TCRdb retains in-frame clones only, with some absent. This sample has roughly 190,000 clones; around 62% occur once, and the top ten carry 2.5% to 3%. On this clone: The antigen remains undetermined.

This sequence was found in a man aged 40-49 years in good health and CMV-seronegative. This rearrangement joins TRBV29-1 to TRBJ2-4; 7 nucleotides match TRBD2. Sequencing input: PBMCs. DNA for the CDR3: TGCAGCGTTGGGCTAGCGGATCAAAACATTCAGTACTTC. Encoded protein: CSVGLADQNIQYF. Full variable domain (missing parts from reference TRBV29-1 and TRBJ2-4): SAVISQKPSRDICQRGTSLTIQCQVDSQVTMMFWYRQQPGQSLTLIATANQGSEATYESGFVIDKFPISRPNLTFSTLTVSNMSPEDSSIYLCSVGLADQNIQYFGAGTRLSVL.